Described below is a single T cell receptor (beta chain) sequence and its context. Its antigen has not been determined. Nothing much larger sits one base from this clone, and base qualities are not available. Measured from the cysteine to the phenylalanine, the CDR3 is 15 residues long. Of all the DNA, just the CDR3 is kept, 45 bases in frame from base 1. V loses 1 base at its end and J loses 6 bases; junction bases beyond the gene matches: 5. The germline V gene yields KGHSH for CDR1 and LQKENI for CDR2. Participants in the prospective study were enrolled through a virtual design, were aged about 18 to 89 years, and lived in under 25 United States geographic areas. In the prospective study, cohorts were assigned on the basis of participant-reported clinical history obtained from a screening survey and a study questionnaire. Exposed participants had been in contact with someone with a PCR-confirmed or clinician-diagnosed COVID-19 case within 2 weeks of study entry. In the prospective study, whole blood, serum and a nasopharyngeal or oropharyngeal swab were collected from each participant by mobile phlebotomists. Over an approximately 2-month period, participants in the prospective study had the option of providing additional blood draws and questionnaires. Before DNA extraction, blood samples from the prospective study were shipped at room temperature or frozen.

The sample originates from a study of blood T cell repertoires in COVID-19 (dated by TCRdb to the early 2020s). The study in broad terms: The collaborator samples originated in the United States, Italy and Spain and spanned the acute and convalescent phases of COVID-19. The prospective study material was composed of cDNA or gDNA derived from T cells, B-cell-depleted T cells, or PBMCs. The dataset comprised deeply sampled blood TCRbeta repertoires from subjects exposed to, actively infected with, or recovered from COVID-19. The repertoires were released in a freely available public database intended as a resource for research on the immune response to SARS-CoV-2. Samples were obtained from the ongoing ImmuneRACE study (first 160 participants) and from 950 to 1,500 subjects provided by 6 global collaborators. Sample metadata almost always included a de-identified subject ID, COVID-19 status, age in years and sex. HLA class I and class II types, where available, came from metadata supplied by the sample provider rather than from assay-based typing. General study outcomes and caveats: Clinical and demographic metadata were provided uncurated, with the amount varying by source and participant.

TCRbeta CDR3 regions were amplified from genomic DNA by means of the immunoSEQ Assay, a bias-controlled multiplex PCR. From the authors' description of their analysis: Nucleated cell counts per sample were estimated from amplification of reference gene primers within the assay. To quantify the absolute abundance of each unique TCRbeta CDR3 rearrangement, sequence reads were collapsed and filtered. For each sample, productive Simpson clonality was calculated as the square root of Simpson's diversity index across productive rearrangements. TCRdb retrieved this table from immuneACCESS and kept in-frame rearrangements only. Not all clones are present; in checked studies, unresolved V genes account for under half, and no reason is known for the remainder. For V, J and clone size, that table is used; D and trimming come from the DNA. This sample is represented by a few hundred thousand clones; 91% of them were singletons. The ten largest clones represent 0.86% of the sample.

Here the chain combines TRBV18 and TRBJ2-2, with 7 central nucleotides matching TRBD2. Sequencing was done on a sample of PBMCs or T cells enriched from blood (not recorded which). The TCR was taken from a middle-aged woman who had been exposed to COVID-19. The CDR3 in this case is CASSPLSGLAGELFF. The nucleotide sequence reads TGTGCCAGCTCACCACTAAGTGGACTAGCCGGGGAGCTGTTTTTT.